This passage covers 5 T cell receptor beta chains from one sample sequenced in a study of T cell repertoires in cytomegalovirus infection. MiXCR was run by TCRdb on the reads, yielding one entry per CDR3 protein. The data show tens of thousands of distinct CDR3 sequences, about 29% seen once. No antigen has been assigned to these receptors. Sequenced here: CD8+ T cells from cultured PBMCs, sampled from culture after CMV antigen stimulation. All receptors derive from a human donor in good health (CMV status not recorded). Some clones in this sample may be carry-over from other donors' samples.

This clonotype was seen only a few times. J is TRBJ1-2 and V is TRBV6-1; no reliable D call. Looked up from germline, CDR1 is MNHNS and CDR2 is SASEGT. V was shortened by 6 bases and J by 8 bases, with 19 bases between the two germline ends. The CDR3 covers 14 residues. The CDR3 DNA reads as TGTGCCAGCAGGCGATCGGACGGGGTCTCCGGCTACACCTTC. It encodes CASRRSDGVSGYTF.

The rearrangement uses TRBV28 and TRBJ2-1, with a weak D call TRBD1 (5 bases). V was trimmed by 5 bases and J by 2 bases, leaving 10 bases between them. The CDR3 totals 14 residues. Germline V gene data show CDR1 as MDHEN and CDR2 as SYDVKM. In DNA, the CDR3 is TGTGCCAGCAGTCGGACAATCCCCTACAATGAGCAGTTCTTC. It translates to CASSRTIPYNEQFF. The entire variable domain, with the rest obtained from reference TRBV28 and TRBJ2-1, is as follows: DVKVTQSSRYLVKRTGEKVFLECVQDMDHENMFWYRQDPGLGLRLIYFSYDVKMKEKGDIPEGYSVSREKKERFSLILESASTNQTSMYLCASSRTIPYNEQFFGPGTRLTVL.

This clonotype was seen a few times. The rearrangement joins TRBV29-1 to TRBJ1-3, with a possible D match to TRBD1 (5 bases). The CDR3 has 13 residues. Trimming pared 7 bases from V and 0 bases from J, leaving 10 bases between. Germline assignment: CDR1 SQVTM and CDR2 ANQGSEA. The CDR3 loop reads CSARDGSGNTIYF. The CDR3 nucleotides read TGCAGCGCCCGGGACGGCTCTGGAAACACCATATATTTT.

CDR3 loop: CASTPSGRTVEYF. The CDR3 coding sequence is TGTGCCAGCACCCCCTCCGGGCGGACGGTGGAGTACTTC. This chain uses TRBV27 with TRBJ2-7; no firm D call. Per germline, CDR1 MNHEY and CDR2 SMNVEV (reference sequence). V lost 7 bases and J lost 11, with 21 bases in between. The CDR3 runs 13 residues.

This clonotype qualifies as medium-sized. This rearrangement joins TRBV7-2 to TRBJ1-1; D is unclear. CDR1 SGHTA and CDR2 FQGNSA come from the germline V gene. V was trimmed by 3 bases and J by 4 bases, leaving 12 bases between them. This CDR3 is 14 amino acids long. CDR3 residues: CASSFKTGSTEAFF. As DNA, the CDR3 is TGTGCCAGCAGCTTTAAAACGGGGAGCACTGAAGCTTTCTTT.